This paragraph covers one T cell receptor (beta chain) sequence. Its antigen is still unknown. The source of the sample is a study of cytomegalovirus exposure and HLA in healthy donors. CDR3 size: 15 residues. Trimming cost V 7 bases and J 3 bases; bases outside gene matches: 13. The V gene's germline CDR1 is SQVTM and CDR2 ANQGSEA. Study-wide findings and caveats: In the 95 to 150 validation repertoires, approximately 93% of cluster scores exceeded 0, per a later analysis. Specific recognition of CMV antigens was confirmed in vitro for a few chains (all CMV-associated).

Assay used: immunoSEQ multiplex PCR; TCRdb lists only in-frame clones, some missing. The sample consists of tens of thousands of clones, just over 90% of them appearing once. The sequenced sample was PBMCs. This receptor was taken from a woman under 30 in good health and CMV-seronegative. The V and J genes are TRBV29-1 and TRBJ2-7; 9 nucleotides align to TRBD1. CDR3 region: CSAGAAGQGHYEQYF. The DNA of the CDR3 is TGCAGCGCTGGGGCCGCGGGACAGGGTCACTACGAGCAGTACTTC.